One sample yielded the 5 T cell receptor beta chains listed below, sequenced in a study of blood T cell repertoires in COVID-19. Clones were sequenced by immunoSEQ multiplex PCR, and TCRdb holds only the in-frame ones, with some missing. This sample has hundreds of thousands of clones, with roughly 90% found just once. What was sequenced was PBMCs or T cells enriched from blood (not recorded which). All receptors come from a woman aged 40-49 years with acute COVID-19.

Comment on this clone: Germline and junction disagree at one end, which may indicate a read error. The chain joins TRBV7-2 to TRBJ2-1; 7 bases are shared with TRBD2. The CDR3 sequence is 17 residues long. Germline loops: CDR1 SGHTA, CDR2 FQGNSA. CDR3 in amino acids: CASSLFPATSSHNEQFF. CDR3 DNA sequence: TGTGCCAGCAGTTTATTCCCAGCGACTAGCTCCCACAATGAGCAGTTCTTC.

V gene TRBV7-9 combines with J gene TRBJ1-1, with 10 positions matching TRBD1. The J segment lost 4 bases and the V segment lost 3 bases, leaving 8 bases of the junction unmatched. This CDR3 is built from 16 residues. Per germline, CDR1 SEHNR and CDR2 FQNEAQ (reference sequence). Here the CDR3 DNA reads TGTGCCAGCAGCTTTACTCCGGGACAGGGGCCCACTGAAGCTTTCTTT. Its protein product is CASSFTPGQGPTEAFF.

The V gene is TRBV9, the J gene TRBJ2-2, with a possible D match to TRBD1 (6 bases). The CDR3 covers 15 residues. V was cut by 4 bases and J by 1 base, with 11 bases left in between. CDR1 and CDR2 (germline): SGDLS, YYNGEE. The chain's CDR3 is CASSSGQKNTGELFF. CDR3 bases: TGTGCCAGCAGCTCAGGACAGAAGAACACCGGGGAGCTGTTTTTT.

CDR3 sequence: CASSPRRGTTDTQYF. DNA of the CDR3: TGTGCCAGCAGCCCACGGCGGGGTACCACAGATACGCAGTATTTT. The V gene is TRBV11-2, the J gene TRBJ2-3, with a possible D match to TRBD2 (6 bases). CDR1 is SGHAT, CDR2 FQNNGV, per germline. This CDR3 region has 15 residues. The V end was cut by 5 bases, the J end by 2 bases, with 14 bases between.

This clone came up a few times. In DNA, the CDR3 is TGTGCCAGCAGCAACGGAGGGGGCGATTTTCAGCCCCAGCATTTT. Its protein is CASSNGGGDFQPQHF. V and J are TRBV21-1 and TRBJ1-5; the table's TRBD1 call for D was not verified on the DNA. TRBV21-1 is termed a pseudogene. CDR3 size: 15 residues.